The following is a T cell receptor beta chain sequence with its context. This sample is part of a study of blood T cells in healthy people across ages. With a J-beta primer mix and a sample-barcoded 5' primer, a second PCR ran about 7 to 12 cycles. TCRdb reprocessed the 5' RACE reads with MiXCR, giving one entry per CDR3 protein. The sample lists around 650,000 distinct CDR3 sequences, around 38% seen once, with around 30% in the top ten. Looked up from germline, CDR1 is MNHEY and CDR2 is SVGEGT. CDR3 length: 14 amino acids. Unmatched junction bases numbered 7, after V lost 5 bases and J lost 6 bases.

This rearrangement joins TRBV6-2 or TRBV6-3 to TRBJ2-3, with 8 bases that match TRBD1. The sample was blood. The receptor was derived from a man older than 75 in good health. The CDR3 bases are TGTGCCAGCAGTCCGGACAGGGCCAGGGATACGCAGTATTTT. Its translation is CASSPDRARDTQYF.